Included here is one T cell receptor beta chain sequence, with context. What it binds is not known. This entry belongs to a study of OX40 agonist ivuxolimab in advanced cancers. Study overall: Therapy given before enrollment (anti-PD-1, anti-PD-L1 or anti-CTLA-4) was allowed, and 40% to 50% had some. Study results and caveats: The study found among the lowest clonal expansion in partial responders at 0.1-3.0 mg/kg.

The CDR3 is 13 amino acids. Germline-derived CDR1 and CDR2 are SEHNR and FQNEAQ (reference sequence). With 3 bases removed from V and 3 bases from J, the gap between germline ends came to 9 bases. The repertoire was sequenced with immunoSEQ multiplex PCR; TCRdb's copy has only in-frame clones and lacks some. This repertoire shows 55,000 to 75,000 clones, just over 90% found once; its top ten account for less than 2.5%. The chain is built from TRBV7-9 and TRBJ2-7; D is ambiguous. The sequencing used CD4+ or CD8+ T cells sorted from blood, collected in a trial of the OX40 agonist ivuxolimab. This clonotype was sampled from an adult with an advanced solid tumor such as melanoma, head and neck, liver or kidney cancer. CDR3 bases: TGTGCCAGCAGCTTCCCCGGGTTCTACGAGCAGTACTTC. Amino acid sequence: CASSFPGFYEQYF.